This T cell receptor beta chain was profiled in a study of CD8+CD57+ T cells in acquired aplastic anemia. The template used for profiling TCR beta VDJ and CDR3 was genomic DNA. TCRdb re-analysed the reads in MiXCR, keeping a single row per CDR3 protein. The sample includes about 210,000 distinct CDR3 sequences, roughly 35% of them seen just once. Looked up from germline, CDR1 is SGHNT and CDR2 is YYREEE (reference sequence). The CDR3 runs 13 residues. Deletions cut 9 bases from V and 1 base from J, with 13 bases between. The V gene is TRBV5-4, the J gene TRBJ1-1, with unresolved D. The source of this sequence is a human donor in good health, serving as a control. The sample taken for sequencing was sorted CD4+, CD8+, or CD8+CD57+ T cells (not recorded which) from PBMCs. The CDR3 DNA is TGTGCCACGAAAAAAGGGCCGAACACTGAAGCTTTCTTT. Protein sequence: CATKKGPNTEAFF. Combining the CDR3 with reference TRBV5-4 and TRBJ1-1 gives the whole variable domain ETGVTQSPTHLIKTRGQQVTLRCSSQSGHNTVSWYQQALGQGPQFIFQYYREEENGRGNFPPRFSGLQFPNYSSELNVNALELDDSALYLCATKKGPNTEAFFGQGTRLTVV.